This T cell receptor beta chain comes out of a study of shared clonotypes between healthy human individuals. Study-level information: Every donor yielded three CD4 naive, three CD4 memory, two CD8 naive and one CD8 memory plate. Notes on the study in general: The generation probabilities recorded for non-shared clonotypes fell below those of clonotypes shared by all four donors. Generally, naive subsets (rather than memory subsets) showed larger estimated richness.

From germline, CDR1 is LNHDA and CDR2 SQIVND (reference sequence). V lost 5 bases, J lost 2 bases, and 3 bases lay in between. The CDR3 extends over 11 amino acids. In the case of this clone: Its antigen is not identified. This CDR3 is also generated by other DNA sequences in the sample.

TCRdb keeps only in-frame clones here, not all; method: immunoSEQ multiplex PCR. The sample includes about 2 million clones, around 96% of them seen just once. Terminally differentiated effector memory CD45RA+ cells were excluded from the naive CD8 cells, which were CD45RO-negative and positively selected for CCR7. Only Caucasian adults living in Nashville, Tennessee served as donors. The chain couples TRBV19 to TRBJ1-1; D not certain. The sequenced sample was naive CD8+ T cells sorted from blood. The sequence derives from a man aged 18 to 29 in good health. The CDR3, as DNA: TGTGCCAGTAGTGGAAACACTGAAGCTTTCTTT. Protein product: CASSGNTEAFF.